This T cell receptor (beta chain) emerged from a study of CD8+ T cells in alopecia areata. Study-wide context: Each day, treated patients took oral tofacitinib twice, at 5 to 10 mg per dose.

CDR1 and CDR2 from the germline V gene are GTSNPN and SVGIG (reference sequence). V dropped 3 bases and J dropped 2 bases, with 7 bases sitting between them. The CDR3 covers 13 residues. Investigators isolated RNA and reverse transcribed it into cDNA to act as the sequencing template. The protocol was immunoSEQ multiplex PCR, while the TCRdb copy is restricted to in-frame clones and leaves out a portion. The repertoire holds 150,000 to 200,000 clones, with 50% to 75% as singletons. Treatment in this sample: oral pan-JAK inhibitor, 5-10 mg twice daily. The study team obtained lesional scalp punch biopsies and peripheral blood from alopecia areata patients.

The source material was CD4+ T cells sorted from blood, sampled between weeks 55 and 70, from a patient treated with tofacitinib. The receptor was isolated from a human donor with alopecia areata. This chain connects TRBV30 to TRBJ2-2, with D maybe TRBD1 (6 bases). The CDR3 DNA reads as TGTGCCTGGAGGGGACACAACACCGGGGAGCTGTTTTTT. Encoded protein: CAWRGHNTGELFF.